This passage covers 2 T cell receptor beta chains from one sample sequenced in a study of blood T cells in healthy people across ages. Through a sample-barcoded 5' primer and a J-beta primer mix, a second PCR was run for roughly 7 to 12 cycles. TCRdb re-derived calls from the 5' RACE reads in MiXCR, one entry per CDR3 protein. The sample holds 1.8 million or so distinct CDR3 sequences, about 39% seen once. The sample comprised blood. These receptors were taken from a human donor in good health.

The chain is built from TRBV12-3 or TRBV12-4 and TRBJ2-3; D is uncertain. With 4 bases removed from V and 4 bases from J, the gap between germline ends came to 18 bases. The CDR3 spans 16 residues. The chain's CDR3 is CASSWIDRALADTQYF. The CDR3 region has the DNA TGTGCCAGCAGTTGGATCGATAGAGCCCTCGCAGATACGCAGTATTTT.

In its sample, this clonotype was seen once. The V gene is TRBV20-1, the J gene TRBJ2-7; D unclear. V lost 5 bases to trimming and J lost 2 bases, with 7 bases between them. This CDR3 spans 11 amino acids. The germline V gene has CDR1 DFQATT and CDR2 SNEGSKA (reference sequence). CDR3 bases: TGCAGTGCTGCCTACGCCTACGAGCAGTACTTC. Translated: CSAAYAYEQYF.